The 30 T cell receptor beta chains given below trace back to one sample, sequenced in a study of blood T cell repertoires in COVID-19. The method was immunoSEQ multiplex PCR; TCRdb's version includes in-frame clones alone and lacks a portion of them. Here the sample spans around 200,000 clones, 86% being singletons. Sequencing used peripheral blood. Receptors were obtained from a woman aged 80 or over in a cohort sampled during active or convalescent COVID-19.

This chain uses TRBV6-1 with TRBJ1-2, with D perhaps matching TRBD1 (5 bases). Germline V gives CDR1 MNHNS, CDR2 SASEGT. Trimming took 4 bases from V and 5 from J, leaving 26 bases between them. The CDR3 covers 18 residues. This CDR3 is CASSGRGVGQVSVYGYTF. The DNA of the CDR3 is TGTGCCAGCAGTGGACGGGGGGTTGGCCAGGTTTCAGTGTATGGCTACACCTTC.

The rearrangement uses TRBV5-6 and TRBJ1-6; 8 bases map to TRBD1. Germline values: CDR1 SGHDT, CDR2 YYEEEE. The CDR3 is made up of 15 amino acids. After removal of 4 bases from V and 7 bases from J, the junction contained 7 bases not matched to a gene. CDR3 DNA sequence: TGTGCCAGCAGCCAAAGGACAGGGTGGAATTCACCCCTCCACTTT. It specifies CASSQRTGWNSPLHF. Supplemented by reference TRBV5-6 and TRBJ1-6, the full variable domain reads DAGVTQSPTHLIKTRGQQVTLRCSPKSGHDTVSWYQQALGQGPQFIFQYYEEEERQRGNFPDRFSGHQFPNYSSELNVNALLLGDSALYLCASSQRTGWNSPLHFGNGTRLTVT.

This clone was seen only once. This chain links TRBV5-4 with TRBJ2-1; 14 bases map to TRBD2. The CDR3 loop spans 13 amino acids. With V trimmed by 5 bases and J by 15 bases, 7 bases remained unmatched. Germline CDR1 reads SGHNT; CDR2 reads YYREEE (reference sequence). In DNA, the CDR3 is TGTGCCAGCAGGCCGACTAGCGGGGGGGCGCCGTTCTTC. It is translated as CASRPTSGGAPFF.

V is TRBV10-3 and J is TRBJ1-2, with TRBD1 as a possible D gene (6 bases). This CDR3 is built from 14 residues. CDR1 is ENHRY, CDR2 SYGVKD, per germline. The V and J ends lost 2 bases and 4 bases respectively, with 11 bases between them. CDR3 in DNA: TGTGCCATCAGTGAGAGACAGGAGTTCTATGGCTACACCTTC. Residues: CAISERQEFYGYTF.

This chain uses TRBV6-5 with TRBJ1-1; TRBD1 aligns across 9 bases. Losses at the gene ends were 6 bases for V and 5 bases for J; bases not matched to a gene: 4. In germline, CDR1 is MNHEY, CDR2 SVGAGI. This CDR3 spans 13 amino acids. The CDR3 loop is CASRKTGGTEAFF. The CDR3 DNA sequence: TGTGCCAGCAGAAAGACAGGGGGAACTGAAGCTTTCTTT.

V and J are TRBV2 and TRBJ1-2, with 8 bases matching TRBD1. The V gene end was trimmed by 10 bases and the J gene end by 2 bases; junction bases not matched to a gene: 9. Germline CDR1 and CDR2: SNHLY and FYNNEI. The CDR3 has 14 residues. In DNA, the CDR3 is TGTGCCATCGCCAGGACAGGGCTGAACTATGGCTACACCTTC. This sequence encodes CAIARTGLNYGYTF.

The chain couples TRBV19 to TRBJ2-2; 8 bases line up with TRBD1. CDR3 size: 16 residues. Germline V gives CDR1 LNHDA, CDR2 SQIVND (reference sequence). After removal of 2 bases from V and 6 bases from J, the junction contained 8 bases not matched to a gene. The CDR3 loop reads CASSIYVAGGSGELFF. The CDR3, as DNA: TGTGCCAGTAGTATATATGTCGCAGGGGGCTCCGGGGAGCTGTTTTTT.

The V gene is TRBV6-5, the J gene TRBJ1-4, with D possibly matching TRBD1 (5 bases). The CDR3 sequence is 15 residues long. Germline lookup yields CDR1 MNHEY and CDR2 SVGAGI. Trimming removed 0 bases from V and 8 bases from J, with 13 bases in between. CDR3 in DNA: TGTGCCAGCAGTTACTCCCCAGGGTCTAGGGAAAAACTGTTTTTT. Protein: CASSYSPGSREKLFF.

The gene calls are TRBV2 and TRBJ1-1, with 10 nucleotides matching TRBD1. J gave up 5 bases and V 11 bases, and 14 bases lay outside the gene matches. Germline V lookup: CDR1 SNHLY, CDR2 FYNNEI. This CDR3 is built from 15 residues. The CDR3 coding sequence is TGTGCCTGCTCCGGGACAGGGGTCGGGACTACTGAAGCTTTCTTT. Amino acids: CACSGTGVGTTEAFF.

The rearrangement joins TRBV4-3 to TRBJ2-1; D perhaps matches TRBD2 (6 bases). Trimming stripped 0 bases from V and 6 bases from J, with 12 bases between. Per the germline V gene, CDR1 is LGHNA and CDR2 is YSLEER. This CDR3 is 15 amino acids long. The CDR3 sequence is CASSQEEGLFNEQFF. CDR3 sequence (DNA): TGCGCCAGCAGCCAAGAGGAGGGGTTATTCAATGAGCAGTTCTTC.

The CDR3 nucleotides read TGTGCCACCTCTGAGACAGTATGGCCCCAGCATTTT. Protein sequence: CATSETVWPQHF. The chain carries TRBV19 and TRBJ1-5; TRBD1 might be the D (5 bases). Germline loops: CDR1 LNHDA, CDR2 SQIVND (reference sequence). The V end was cut by 10 bases, the J end by 9 bases, with 16 bases between. This CDR3 comprises 12 residues.

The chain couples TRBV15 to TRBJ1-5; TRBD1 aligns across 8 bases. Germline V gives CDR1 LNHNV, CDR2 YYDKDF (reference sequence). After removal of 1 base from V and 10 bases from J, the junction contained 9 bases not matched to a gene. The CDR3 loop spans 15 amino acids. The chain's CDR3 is CATSRARGQEGPQHF. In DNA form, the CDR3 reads TGTGCCACCAGCAGAGCCAGGGGGCAGGAAGGCCCCCAGCATTTT.

The CDR3 sequence: CASGWGSSNTGELFF. The CDR3 region has the DNA TGTGCTAGTGGGTGGGGCAGTAGTAACACCGGGGAGCTGTTTTTT. The V and J genes are TRBV12-5 and TRBJ2-2; possibly TRBD1 for D (5 bases). Germline lookup yields CDR1 LGHNT and CDR2 FRNRAP. The CDR3 is made up of 15 amino acids. V was clipped by 6 bases and J by 2 bases, with 13 bases between them.

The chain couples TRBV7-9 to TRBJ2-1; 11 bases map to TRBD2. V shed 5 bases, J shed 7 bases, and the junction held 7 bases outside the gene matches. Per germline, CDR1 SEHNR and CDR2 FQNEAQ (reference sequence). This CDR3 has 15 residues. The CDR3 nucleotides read TGTGCCAGCAGCACTAGCGGGAGCTTGGAAAATGAGCAGTTCTTC. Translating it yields CASSTSGSLENEQFF.

The CDR3 nucleotides read TGTGCCAGCAGCCCGCGGGGACTAGCGCCGTACAATGAGCAGTTCTTC. Translating it yields CASSPRGLAPYNEQFF. This sequence joins TRBV7-9 and TRBJ2-1; 10 bases are shared with TRBD2. Looked up from germline, CDR1 is SEHNR and CDR2 is FQNEAQ (reference sequence). This CDR3 region has 16 residues. V shed 5 bases, J shed 4 bases, and the junction held 8 bases outside the gene matches. The entire variable domain, with the rest obtained from reference TRBV7-9 and TRBJ2-1, is as follows: DTGVSQNPRHKITKRGQNVTFRCDPISEHNRLYWYRQTLGQGPEFLTYFQNEAQLEKSRLLSDRFSAERPKGSFSTLEIQRTEQGDSAMYLCASSPRGLAPYNEQFFGPGTRLTVL.

The CDR3 reads CASSLKMGLEQYV. DNA for the CDR3: TGTGCCAGCAGCCTTAAAATGGGCCTCGAGCAGTACGTC. The chain combines TRBV27 with TRBJ2-7; D gene ambiguous. Trimming took 6 bases from V and 6 from J, leaving 15 bases between them. The CDR3 has 13 amino acids. Germline CDR1 reads MNHEY; CDR2 reads SMNVEV (reference sequence).

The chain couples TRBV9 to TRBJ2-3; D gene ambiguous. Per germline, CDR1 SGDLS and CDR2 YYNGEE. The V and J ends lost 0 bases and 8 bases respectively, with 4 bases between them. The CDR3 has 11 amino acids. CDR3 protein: CASSVGGTQYF. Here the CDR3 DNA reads TGTGCCAGCAGCGTAGGAGGTACGCAGTATTTT.

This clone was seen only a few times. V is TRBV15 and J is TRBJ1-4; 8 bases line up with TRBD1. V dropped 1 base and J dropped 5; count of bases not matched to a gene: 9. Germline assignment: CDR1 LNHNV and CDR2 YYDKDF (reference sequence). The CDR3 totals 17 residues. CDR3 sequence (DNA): TGTGCCACCAGCAGAGTTGGGACAGGCCGTCGAAATGAAAAACTGTTTTTT. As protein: CATSRVGTGRRNEKLFF.

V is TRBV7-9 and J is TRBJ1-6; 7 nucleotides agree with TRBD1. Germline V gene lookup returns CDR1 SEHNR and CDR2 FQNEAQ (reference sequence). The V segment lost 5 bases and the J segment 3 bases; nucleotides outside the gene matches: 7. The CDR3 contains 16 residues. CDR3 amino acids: CASSPRGQHYNSPLHF. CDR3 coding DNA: TGTGCCAGCAGCCCCCGGGGACAGCACTATAATTCACCCCTCCACTTT. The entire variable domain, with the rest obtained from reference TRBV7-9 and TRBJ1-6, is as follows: DTGVSQNPRHKITKRGQNVTFRCDPISEHNRLYWYRQTLGQGPEFLTYFQNEAQLEKSRLLSDRFSAERPKGSFSTLEIQRTEQGDSAMYLCASSPRGQHYNSPLHFGNGTRLTVT.

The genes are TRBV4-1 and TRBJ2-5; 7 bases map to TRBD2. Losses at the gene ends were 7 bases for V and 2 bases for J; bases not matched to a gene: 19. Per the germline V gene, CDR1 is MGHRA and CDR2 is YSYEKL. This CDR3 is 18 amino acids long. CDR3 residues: CASTEGFNAAGSQETQYF. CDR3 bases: TGCGCCAGCACCGAGGGTTTTAATGCAGCGGGGAGTCAAGAGACCCAGTACTTC.

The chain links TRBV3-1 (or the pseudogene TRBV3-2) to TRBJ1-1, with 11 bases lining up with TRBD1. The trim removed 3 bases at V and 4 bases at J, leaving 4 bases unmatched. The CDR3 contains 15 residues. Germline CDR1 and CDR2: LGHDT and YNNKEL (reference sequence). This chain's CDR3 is CASSQVDRGPTEAFF. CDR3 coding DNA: TGTGCCAGCAGCCAGGTGGACAGGGGGCCCACTGAAGCTTTCTTT.

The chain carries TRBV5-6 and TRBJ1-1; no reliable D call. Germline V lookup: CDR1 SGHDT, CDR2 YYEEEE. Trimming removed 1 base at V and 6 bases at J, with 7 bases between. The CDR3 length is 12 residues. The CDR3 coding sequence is TGTGCCAGCAGCTTGAATTCTCCTGAAGCTTTCTTT. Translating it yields CASSLNSPEAFF. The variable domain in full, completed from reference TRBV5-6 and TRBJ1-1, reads DAGVTQSPTHLIKTRGQQVTLRCSPKSGHDTVSWYQQALGQGPQFIFQYYEEEERQRGNFPDRFSGHQFPNYSSELNVNALLLGDSALYLCASSLNSPEAFFGQGTRLTVV.

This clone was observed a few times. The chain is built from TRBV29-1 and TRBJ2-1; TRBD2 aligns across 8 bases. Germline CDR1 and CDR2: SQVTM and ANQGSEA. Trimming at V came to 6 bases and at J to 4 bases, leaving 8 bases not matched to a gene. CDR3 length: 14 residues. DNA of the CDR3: TGCAGCGTCGAAACTAGCGGAATATACAATGAGCAGTTCTTC. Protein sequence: CSVETSGIYNEQFF.

The CDR3 DNA follows: TGTGCCAGCAGCCAAGTCTTCGGTAGAACCTTCACAGATACGCAGTATTTT. Translated: CASSQVFGRTFTDTQYF. The chain uses TRBV14 and TRBJ2-3; the D is unclear. The germline CDR1 and CDR2 sequences are SGHDN and FVKESK. The CDR3 is 17 amino acids. The V and J ends lost 1 base and 2 bases respectively, with 16 bases between them.

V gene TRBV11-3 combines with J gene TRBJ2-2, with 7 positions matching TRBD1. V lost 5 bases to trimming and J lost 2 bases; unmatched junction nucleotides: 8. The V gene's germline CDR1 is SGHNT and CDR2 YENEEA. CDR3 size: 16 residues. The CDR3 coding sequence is TGTGCCAGCAGCCCTGCAGGGGGACGTAACACCGGGGAGCTGTTTTTT. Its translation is CASSPAGGRNTGELFF.

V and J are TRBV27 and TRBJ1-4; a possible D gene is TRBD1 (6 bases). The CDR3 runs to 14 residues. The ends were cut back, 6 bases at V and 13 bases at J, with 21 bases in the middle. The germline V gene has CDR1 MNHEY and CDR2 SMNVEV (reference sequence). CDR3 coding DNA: TGTGCCAGCAGCCCCCAACCGGGGGGCGGGACACTGTTTTTT. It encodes CASSPQPGGGTLFF.

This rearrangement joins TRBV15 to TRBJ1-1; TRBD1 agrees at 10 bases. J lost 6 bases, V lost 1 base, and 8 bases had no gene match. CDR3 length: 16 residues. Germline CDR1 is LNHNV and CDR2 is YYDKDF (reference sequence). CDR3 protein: CATSRGPGQGISEAFF. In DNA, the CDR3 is TGTGCCACCAGCAGAGGCCCGGGACAGGGGATATCTGAAGCTTTCTTT. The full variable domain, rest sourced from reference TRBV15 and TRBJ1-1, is DAMVIQNPRYQVTQFGKPVTLSCSQTLNHNVMYWYQQKSSQAPKLLFHYYDKDFNNEADTPDNFQSRRPNTSFCFLDIRSPGLGDTAMYLCATSRGPGQGISEAFFGQGTRLTVV.

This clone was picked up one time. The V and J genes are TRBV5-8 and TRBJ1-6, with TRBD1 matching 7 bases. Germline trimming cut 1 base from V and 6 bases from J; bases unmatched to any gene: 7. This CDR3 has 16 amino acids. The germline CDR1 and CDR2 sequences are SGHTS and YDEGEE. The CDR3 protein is CASSLNGQVGNSPLHF. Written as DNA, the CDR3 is TGTGCCAGCAGCTTGAACGGACAGGTCGGTAATTCACCCCTCCACTTT.

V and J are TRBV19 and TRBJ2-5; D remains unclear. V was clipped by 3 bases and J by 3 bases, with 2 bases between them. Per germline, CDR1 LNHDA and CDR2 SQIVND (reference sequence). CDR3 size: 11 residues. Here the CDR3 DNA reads TGTGCCAGTAGTATTAAAGAGACCCAGTACTTC. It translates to CASSIKETQYF.

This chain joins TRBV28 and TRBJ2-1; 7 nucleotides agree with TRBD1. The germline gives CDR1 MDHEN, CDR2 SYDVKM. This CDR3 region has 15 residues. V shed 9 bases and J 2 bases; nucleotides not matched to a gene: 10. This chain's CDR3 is CARKGTDRTYNEQFF. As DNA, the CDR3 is TGTGCCAGAAAAGGGACAGATCGTACCTACAATGAGCAGTTCTTC.